This T cell receptor beta chain came from a study of T-cell memory formation after mild COVID-19. Study context: Largely, TCR clusters stayed within a single donor.

Worth noting for this clonotype: Its cognate antigen is unknown.

Germline V gene lookup returns CDR1 LNHNV and CDR2 YYDKDF (reference sequence). The V gene end was trimmed by 9 bases and the J gene end by 2 bases; junction bases not matched to a gene: 13. The CDR3 consists of 15 residues. General study points: Clones that shrank (day 15 to 85) were balanced CD4/CD8, whereas later expanders leaned CD4+. The finding that pre-infection memory included some responding clones suggested that cross-reactive memory joined. Nothing showed for sure that second-wave clones peaking on day 37 were SARS-CoV-2 specific.

In TCRdb, the 5' RACE reads were re-called with MiXCR into one record per CDR3 protein. The table has roughly 180,000 distinct CDR3 sequences, around a tenth seen once. Input material: PBMCs or a T cell subset sorted from them (not recorded which). The chain links TRBV15 to TRBJ2-7, with 7 bases matching TRBD1. This TCR came from a young man who had mild COVID-19 (a few samples of this study predate the infection). Cell type and time point are not known. The CDR3 coding sequence is TGTGCCACAAGTAAGACAGGGAACCAAGCCTACGAGCAGTACTTC. Residues: CATSKTGNQAYEQYF.